This T cell receptor (beta chain) came from a study of T cell changes during pregnancy in multiple sclerosis. This CDR3 region has 17 residues. V was pared by 4 bases and J by 2 bases, with 18 bases between. Germline values: CDR1 SEHNR, CDR2 FQNEAQ (reference sequence). Clones were read by immunoSEQ multiplex PCR, and TCRdb kept only the in-frame ones, dropping some. The table lists roughly 100,000 clones, around 90% of them singletons. In this sample, this clone turned up a few times. The sample in question was peripheral blood, obtained before pregnancy. The clonotype originates from a female donor with multiple sclerosis, enrolled in a pregnancy study. The genes are TRBV7-9 and TRBJ1-3, with D maybe TRBD1 (5 bases). Here the CDR3 reads CASSSHPGGTTGNTIYF. In DNA, the CDR3 is TGTGCCAGCAGCTCACACCCCGGGGGAACCACTGGAAACACCATATATTTT.